Here is one T cell receptor beta chain with its context. These data come from a study of T cells in Graves' hyperthyroidism and ophthalmopathy. Study-wide background: Peripheral blood samples were taken at initial diagnosis, prior to any treatment.

Germline CDR1 MNHNS, CDR2 SASEGT. Between the trimmed V and J ends, which lost 9 bases and 6 bases, there was a span of 17 bases. The length of the CDR3 is 14 residues. Not enrolled were patients with uncontrolled infection, other autoimmune disease, pregnancy or lactation. PBMCs were obtained from 9 to 10 ml fresh peripheral blood. There were TCR beta CDR3 regions amplified from RNA transcripts. TCR CDR3 underwent first-round RT-PCR with the HTBI primer set. TCRdb re-called the multiplex PCR reads through MiXCR, storing one row per CDR3 protein. The sample yields approximately 250,000 distinct CDR3 sequences, around 25% seen once.

Material for sequencing was blood. The clonotype originates from a middle-aged woman with Graves' ophthalmopathy. The chain links TRBV6-1 to TRBJ2-2; D might be TRBD1 (6 bases). The CDR3 DNA reads as TGTGCCAGTTGGCAGGGGACGGGCCCCGGGGAGCTGTTTTTT. Translated: CASWQGTGPGELFF.